A selection of T cell receptor beta chains follows, all from one sample in a study of control samples from healthy donors and cancer patients. TCRdb's table, derived via immunoSEQ multiplex PCR, lists solely in-frame clones and lacks some. The sample shows around 130,000 clones, approximately 90% of them seen only once. The specimen was blood. Receptors originate from a man in his late teens or twenties in good health. Each CDR3 is given with its conserved first and last residue. Clone size appears in some rows only: once, few, many, or a class for an expanded clone.

TRBV9	.	TRBJ2-3	CASSVGFPDTQYF
TRBV7-3	.	TRBJ1-2	CASSYGQGYGYTF
TRBV7-9	.	TRBJ1-1	CASRTYREWNTEAFF
TRBV6-1	.	TRBJ1-2	CASSDPRSGYGYTF
TRBV12-5	.	TRBJ2-7	CASGLVRYGSYEQYF
TRBV5-6	.	TRBJ1-5	CASSPGGSQPQHF
TRBV7-3	.	TRBJ2-7	CASSPGQGPSYEQYF
TRBV5-1	.	TRBJ2-2	CASSLAPGTNTGELFF
TRBV5-1	.	TRBJ1-2	CASSSYGSDRHYGYTF
TRBV5-4	.	TRBJ2-1	CASSFDSIRVQGRNEQFF
TRBV12-3/TRBV12-4	.	TRBJ1-6	CAATRGLNSPLHF
TRBV7-3	.	TRBJ2-5	CASSLIWQPETQYF
TRBV11-2	.	TRBJ1-1	CASSLVYVENTEAFF
TRBV3-1/TRBV3-2	.	TRBJ2-2	CASSQDPLDRGAGELFF
TRBV5-1	.	TRBJ2-3	CASSKQLTDTQYF
TRBV3-1/TRBV3-2	.	TRBJ2-1	CASSHLTGGPYNEQFF
TRBV12-5	.	TRBJ2-1	CASGRPSSYNEQFF
TRBV19	once	TRBJ2-7	CASSPTGTSDHEQYF
TRBV6-1	.	TRBJ2-7	CASSERPTSYEQYF
TRBV10-3	once	TRBJ2-7	CAISGTHRQGVSYEQYF
TRBV30	.	TRBJ1-2	CAWSVGTGARGYTF
TRBV12-3/TRBV12-4	.	TRBJ1-2	CASSFVANYGYTF
TRBV6-5	.	TRBJ1-4	CASSYSRGALGEKLFF
TRBV30	.	TRBJ2-7	CAWSEREPYEQYF
TRBV11-2	.	TRBJ2-7	CASSLGSGTGYEQYF
TRBV5-4	.	TRBJ1-2	CASSLEQYYGYTF
TRBV6-5	.	TRBJ1-1	CASSRLGGPEAFF
TRBV6-6	.	TRBJ2-2	CASSSKRGANTGELFF
TRBV4-2	.	TRBJ2-3	CASSQVFAEREDTQYF
TRBV5-1	.	TRBJ1-1	CASSADRANTEAFF
TRBV19	.	TRBJ2-2	CASIHRGTGELFF
TRBV11-1	once	TRBJ1-2	CASSLLSYYGYTF
TRBV27	.	TRBJ2-3	CASSFSAATGTDTQYF
TRBV27	.	TRBJ2-2	CASSLSWGQGGELFF
TRBV5-1	.	TRBJ1-1	CASSLAGQENTEAFF
TRBV18	many	TRBJ2-6	CASSPTPGQGSGANVLTF
TRBV24-1	.	TRBJ1-2	CATRRTGGSYGYTF
TRBV6-6	.	TRBJ1-2	CASTRQAQFGGYTF
TRBV19	.	TRBJ2-3	CASSIEGGFGDTQYF
TRBV29-1	once	TRBJ2-3	CSVGVRGGVDDTQYF
TRBV2	.	TRBJ1-4	CASSSGSNEKLFF
TRBV21-1	.	TRBJ2-3	CASSKGKLAGSTDTQYF
TRBV27	.	TRBJ2-1	CASSLGQVSYNEQFF
TRBV6-1	.	TRBJ2-5	CASGQGGEETQYF
TRBV7-9	few	TRBJ2-7	CASSLEDGSSYEQYF
TRBV7-6	.	TRBJ1-6	CASSLTSQARSPLHF
TRBV27	once	TRBJ2-1	CASSFGTDRYNEQFF